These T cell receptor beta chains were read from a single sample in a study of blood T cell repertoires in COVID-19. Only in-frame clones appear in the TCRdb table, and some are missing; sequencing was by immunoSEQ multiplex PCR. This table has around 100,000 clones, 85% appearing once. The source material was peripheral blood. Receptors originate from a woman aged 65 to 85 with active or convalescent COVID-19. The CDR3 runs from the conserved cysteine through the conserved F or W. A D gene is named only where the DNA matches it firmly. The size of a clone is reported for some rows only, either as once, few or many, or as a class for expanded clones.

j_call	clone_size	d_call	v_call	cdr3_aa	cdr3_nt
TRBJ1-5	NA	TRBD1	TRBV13	CASSLGDRGPQPQHF	TGTGCCAGCAGCTTAGGGGACAGGGGGCCCCAGCCCCAGCATTTT
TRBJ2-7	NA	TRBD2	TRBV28	CASSSYGTSGTYEQYF	TGTGCCAGCAGTTCCTACGGGACTAGCGGAACCTACGAGCAGTACTTC
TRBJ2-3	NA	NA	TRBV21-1	CASSKQSSGSTDTQYF	TGTGCCAGCAGCAAGCAAAGTAGCGGGAGCACAGATACGCAGTATTTT
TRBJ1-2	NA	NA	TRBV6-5	CASSSSSRVGYTF	TGTGCCAGCAGTTCAAGCTCCAGGGTGGGCTACACCTTC
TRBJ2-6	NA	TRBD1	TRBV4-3	CASSQGPPGQRSGANVLTF	TGCGCCAGCAGCCAGGGCCCACCGGGACAGCGGTCTGGGGCCAACGTCCTGACTTTC
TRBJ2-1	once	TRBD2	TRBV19	CASSIEGLRPANEQFF	TGTGCCAGTAGTATAGAGGGACTAAGACCCGCCAATGAGCAGTTCTTC
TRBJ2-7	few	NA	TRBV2	CASSELRGYEQYF	TGTGCCAGCAGTGAGCTTAGAGGGTACGAGCAGTACTTC
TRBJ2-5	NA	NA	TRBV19	CASSIDPRSTGVPTQYF	TGTGCCAGTAGTATAGATCCCCGATCGACAGGTGTCCCGACCCAGTACTTC
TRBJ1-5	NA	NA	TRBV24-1	CATSAQTDSNQPQHF	TGTGCCACCAGTGCCCAAACAGATAGCAATCAGCCCCAGCATTTT
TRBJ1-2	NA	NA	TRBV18	CASSPEENYGYTF	TGTGCCAGCTCACCGGAGGAAAACTATGGCTACACCTTC
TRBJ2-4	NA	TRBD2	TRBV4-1	CASSPPGSGRPKNIQYF	TGCGCCAGCAGCCCCCCCGGGAGCGGGAGGCCCAAAAACATTCAGTACTTC
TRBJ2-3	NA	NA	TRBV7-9	CASSLVGAIRTDTQYF	TGTGCCAGCAGCTTAGTGGGAGCTATACGCACAGATACGCAGTATTTT
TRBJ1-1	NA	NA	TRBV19	CASSIDRGVGNAFF	TGTGCCAGTAGTATAGACCGCGGGGTAGGGAACGCTTTCTTT
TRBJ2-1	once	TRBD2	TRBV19	CASPWGGPTDQLEQNEQFF	TGTGCCAGTCCGTGGGGGGGACCCACAGACCAACTAGAGCAAAATGAGCAGTTCTTC
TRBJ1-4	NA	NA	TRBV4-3	CASSQDRMAPRGNEKLFF	TGCGCCAGCAGCCAAGATCGAATGGCGCCCAGGGGTAATGAAAAACTGTTTTTT
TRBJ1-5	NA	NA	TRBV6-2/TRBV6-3	CASSYERAPSNQPQHF	TGTGCCAGCAGTTACGAGAGGGCGCCGAGCAATCAGCCCCAGCATTTT
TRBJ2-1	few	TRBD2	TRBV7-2	CASSSRGGGSSSYNEQFF	TGTGCCAGCAGCTCCCGCGGCGGGGGGTCAAGCTCCTACAATGAGCAGTTCTTC
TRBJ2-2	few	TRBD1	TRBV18	CASSPTGQGTTGELFF	TGTGCCAGCTCACCTACGGGACAGGGGACCACCGGGGAGCTGTTTTTT